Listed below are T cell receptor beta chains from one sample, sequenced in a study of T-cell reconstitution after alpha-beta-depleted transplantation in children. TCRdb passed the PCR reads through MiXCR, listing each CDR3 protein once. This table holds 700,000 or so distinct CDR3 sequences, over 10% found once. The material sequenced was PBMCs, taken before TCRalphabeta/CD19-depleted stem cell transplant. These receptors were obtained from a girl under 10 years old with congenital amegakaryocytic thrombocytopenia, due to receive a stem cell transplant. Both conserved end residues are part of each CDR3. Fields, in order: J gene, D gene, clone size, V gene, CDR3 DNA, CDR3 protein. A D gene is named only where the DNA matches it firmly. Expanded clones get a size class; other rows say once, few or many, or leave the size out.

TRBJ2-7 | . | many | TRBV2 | TGTGCCAGCAGTGAAACTAGACACCAGCAGTACTTC | CASSETRHQQYF
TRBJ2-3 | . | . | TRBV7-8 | TGTGCCAGCAGCTTAGCGGTCCCTTTTATGGATACGCAGTATTTT | CASSLAVPFMDTQYF
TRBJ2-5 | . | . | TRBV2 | TGTGCCACCCTAGCGGAGGGGGGAGAGACCCAGTACTTC | CATLAEGGETQYF
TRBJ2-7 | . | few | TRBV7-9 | TGTGCCAGCAGCTTACATCGGAGACAGGGAGGCTACGAGCAGTACTTC | CASSLHRRQGGYEQYF
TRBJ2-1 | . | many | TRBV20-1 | TGCAGTGCGCCTGAGCCGAGCTCCTACAATGAGCAGTTCTTC | CSAPEPSSYNEQFF
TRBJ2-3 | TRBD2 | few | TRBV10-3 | TGTGCCATCAGATTAGCGGGAATCACAGATACGCAGTATTTT | CAIRLAGITDTQYF
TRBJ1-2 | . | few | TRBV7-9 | TGTGCCAGCAGCGAACGGGGTGCCTATGGCTACACCTTC | CASSERGAYGYTF
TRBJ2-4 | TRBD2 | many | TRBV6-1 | TGTGCCAGCAGTCAGACTAGCGGGTCGGAAATAGCCAAAAACATTCAGTACTTC | CASSQTSGSEIAKNIQYF
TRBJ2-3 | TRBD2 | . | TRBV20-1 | TGCAGTGCCAGGGGACTAGCGGGAGGGCCTGTACCAGATACGCAGTATTTT | CSARGLAGGPVPDTQYF
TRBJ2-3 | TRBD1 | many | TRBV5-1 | TGCGCCAGCAGCCCGGGACAGGGATTTACAGATACGCAGTATTTT | CASSPGQGFTDTQYF
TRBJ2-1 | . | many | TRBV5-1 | TGCGCCAGCAGCAGTGGCTTAGGCCCTTACAATGAGCAGTTCTTC | CASSSGLGPYNEQFF
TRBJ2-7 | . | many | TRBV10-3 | TGTGCCATCAGCCCAGGACCACCTTACGAGCAGTACTTC | CAISPGPPYEQYF
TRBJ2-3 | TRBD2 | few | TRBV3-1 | TGTGCCAGCAGCCCGAGAGCGGGAGGGCAGGATACGCAGTATTTT | CASSPRAGGQDTQYF
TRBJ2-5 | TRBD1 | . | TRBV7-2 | TGTGCCAGCAGCTTAAGTTGGACAGGACGAGAGACCCAGTACTTC | CASSLSWTGRETQYF
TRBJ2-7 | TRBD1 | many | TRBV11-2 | TGTGCCAGCAGCGACAGGGGGCAAATCGTTGGGGAGCAGTACTTC | CASSDRGQIVGEQYF
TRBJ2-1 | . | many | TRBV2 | TGTGCCAGCAGGGAGACCCAGTTGGAAACGAGCTCCTACAATGAGCAGTTCTTC | CASRETQLETSSYNEQFF
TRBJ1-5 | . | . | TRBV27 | TGTGCCAGCAGTTTATGGGCCTCCGCAGGGGACCCTCAGCGCCAGCATTTT | CASSLWASAGDPQRQHF
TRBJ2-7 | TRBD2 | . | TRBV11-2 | TGTGCCAGCGTCGGGAGGGGCTACGAGCAGTACTTC | CASVGRGYEQYF
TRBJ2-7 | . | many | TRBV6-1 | TGTGCCAGCACGGATAGGCGGGGCGACTCCTACGAGCAGTACTTC | CASTDRRGDSYEQYF
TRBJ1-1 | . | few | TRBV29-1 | TGCAGCGTTGAAGAATGGCAGGTGTTTACCAGAATGAACACTGAAGCTTTCTTT | CSVEEWQVFTRMNTEAFF
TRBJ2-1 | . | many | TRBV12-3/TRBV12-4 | TGTGCCAGCAGCCTAGAGGTCCCGGATGAGCAGTTCTTC | CASSLEVPDEQFF
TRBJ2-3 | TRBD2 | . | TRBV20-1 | TGCAGTGCTTCGACAGGGGCGACAGCGGGAGGGCCCTTAGATACGCAGTATTTT | CSASTGATAGGPLDTQYF
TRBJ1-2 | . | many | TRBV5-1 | TGCGCCAGCAGCTTGGGACAGGACTATGGCTACACCTTC | CASSLGQDYGYTF
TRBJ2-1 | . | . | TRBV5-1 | TGCGCCAGTGAGGGTGGGGGGAGTAGTATCGCCTATAATGAGCAGTTCTTC | CASEGGGSSIAYNEQFF
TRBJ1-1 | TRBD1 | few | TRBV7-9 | TGTGCCAGCAGCTCCGGGACAGGAGCCGACTACACTGAAGCTTTCTTT | CASSSGTGADYTEAFF
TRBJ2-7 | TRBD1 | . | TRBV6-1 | TGTGCCAGCAGTGAACATAGGGACAGTCCCTACGAGCAGTACTTC | CASSEHRDSPYEQYF
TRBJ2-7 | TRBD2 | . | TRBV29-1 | TGCAGCGTGGCCCAGTTTAGCGGGTCCTACGAGCAGTACTTC | CSVAQFSGSYEQYF
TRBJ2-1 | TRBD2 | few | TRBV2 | TGTGCCGGTCAAGAAGGACTAGCGTCTTACAATGAGCAGTTCTTC | CAGQEGLASYNEQFF